This TCR beta chain was profiled in a study of blood T cells in healthy people across ages. Background on the study: There was about one barcoded beta molecule captured by template switching per two T cells.

This clonotype was seen a handful of times. The germline V gene encodes CDR1 SQVTM and CDR2 ANQGSEA. Unmatched junction bases numbered 7, after V lost 5 bases and J lost 2 bases. This CDR3 is 15 amino acids long. Combining a sample-barcoded 5' primer with a J-beta primer mix, a second PCR ran for roughly 7 to 12 cycles. MiXCR, run by TCRdb on the 5' RACE reads, gives a single entry per CDR3 protein. Of under 1,100,000 distinct CDR3 sequences in the sample, around 27% were seen once. These data were also reused for a study on T cells of mothers and their children. That paper adds: The M1S primer of the second PCR added sample barcodes and 2-4 random nucleotides. Related mother-child pairs shared slightly more overlap than unrelated pairs, but the difference was non-significant. Not a single persistent microchimeric T cell clone was detected.

The receptor was derived from a girl aged 2 to 9 in good health. J is TRBJ2-4 and V is TRBV29-1; 9 bases match TRBD2. Sequencing used blood. The CDR3: CSVLAGGGTKNIQYF. CDR3 DNA sequence: TGCAGCGTTTTGGCGGGAGGGGGTACCAAAAACATTCAGTACTTC.